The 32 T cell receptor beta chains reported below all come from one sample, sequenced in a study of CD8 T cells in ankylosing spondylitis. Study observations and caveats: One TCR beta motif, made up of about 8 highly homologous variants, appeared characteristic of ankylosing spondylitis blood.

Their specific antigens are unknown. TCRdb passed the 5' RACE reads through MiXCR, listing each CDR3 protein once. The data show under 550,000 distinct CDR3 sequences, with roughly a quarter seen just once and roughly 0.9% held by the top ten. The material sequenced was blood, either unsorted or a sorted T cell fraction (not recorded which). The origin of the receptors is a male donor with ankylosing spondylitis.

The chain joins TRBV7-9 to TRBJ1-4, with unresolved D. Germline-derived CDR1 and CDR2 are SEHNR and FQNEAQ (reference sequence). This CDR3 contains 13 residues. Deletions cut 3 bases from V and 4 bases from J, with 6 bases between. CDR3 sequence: CASSFTSNEKLFF. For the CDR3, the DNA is TGTGCCAGCAGCTTCACAAGTAATGAAAAACTGTTTTTT.

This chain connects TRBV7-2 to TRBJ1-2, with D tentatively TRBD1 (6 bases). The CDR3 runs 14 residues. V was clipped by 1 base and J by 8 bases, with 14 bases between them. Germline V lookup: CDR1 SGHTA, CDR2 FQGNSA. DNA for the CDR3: TGTGCCAGCAGCTTAGATCGGCAGGGGACCGGCTACACCTTC. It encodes CASSLDRQGTGYTF.

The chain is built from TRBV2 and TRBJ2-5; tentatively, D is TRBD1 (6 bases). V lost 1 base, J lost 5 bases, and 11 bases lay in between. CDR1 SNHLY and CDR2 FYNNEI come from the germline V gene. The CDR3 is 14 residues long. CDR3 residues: CASSEGGQRETQYF. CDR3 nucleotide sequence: TGTGCCAGCAGTGAAGGCGGACAGAGGGAGACCCAGTACTTC.

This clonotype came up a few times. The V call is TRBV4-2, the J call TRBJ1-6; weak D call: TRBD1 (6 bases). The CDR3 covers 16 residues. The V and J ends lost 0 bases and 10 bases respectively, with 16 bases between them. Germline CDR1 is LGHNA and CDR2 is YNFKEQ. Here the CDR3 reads CASSQEGGTLFSPLHF. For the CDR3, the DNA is TGTGCCAGCAGCCAAGAGGGCGGGACACTTTTCTCACCCCTCCACTTT.

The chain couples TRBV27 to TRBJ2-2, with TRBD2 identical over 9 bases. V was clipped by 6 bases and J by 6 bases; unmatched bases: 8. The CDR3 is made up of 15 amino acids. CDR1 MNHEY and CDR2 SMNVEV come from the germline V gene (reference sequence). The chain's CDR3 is CASSPGLARAGELFF. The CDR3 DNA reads TGTGCCAGCAGCCCGGGACTAGCAAGGGCCGGGGAGCTGTTTTTT.

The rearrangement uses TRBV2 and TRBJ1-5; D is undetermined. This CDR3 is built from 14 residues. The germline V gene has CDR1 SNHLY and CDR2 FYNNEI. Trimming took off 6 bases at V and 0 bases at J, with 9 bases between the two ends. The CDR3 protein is CASRLRYSNQPQHF. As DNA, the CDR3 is TGTGCCAGCAGGTTACGTTATAGCAATCAGCCCCAGCATTTT.

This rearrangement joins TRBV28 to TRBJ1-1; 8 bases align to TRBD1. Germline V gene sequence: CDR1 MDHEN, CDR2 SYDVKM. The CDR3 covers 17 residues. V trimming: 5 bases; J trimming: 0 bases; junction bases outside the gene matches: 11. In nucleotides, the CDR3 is TGTGCCAGCAGTCTCCGACAGGGGCCTTACATGAACACTGAAGCTTTCTTT. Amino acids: CASSLRQGPYMNTEAFF.

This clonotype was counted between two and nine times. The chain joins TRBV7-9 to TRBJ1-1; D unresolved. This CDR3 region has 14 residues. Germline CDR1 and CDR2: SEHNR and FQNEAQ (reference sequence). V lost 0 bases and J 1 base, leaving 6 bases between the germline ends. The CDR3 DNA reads TGTGCCAGCAGCTTAGCTGCAGAGAACACTGAAGCTTTCTTT. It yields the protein CASSLAAENTEAFF.

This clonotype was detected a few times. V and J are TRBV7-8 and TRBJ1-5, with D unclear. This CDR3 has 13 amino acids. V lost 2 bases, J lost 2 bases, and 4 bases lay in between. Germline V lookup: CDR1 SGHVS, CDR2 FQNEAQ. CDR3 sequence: CASSLFGNQPQHF. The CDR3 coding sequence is TGTGCCAGCAGCTTATTCGGCAATCAGCCCCAGCATTTT.

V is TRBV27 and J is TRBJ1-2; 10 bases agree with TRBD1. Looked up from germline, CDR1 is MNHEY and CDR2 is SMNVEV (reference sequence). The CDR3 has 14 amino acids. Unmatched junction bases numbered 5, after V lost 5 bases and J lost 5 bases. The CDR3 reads CASSGGTGAYGYTF. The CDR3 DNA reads TGTGCCAGCAGTGGGGGGACAGGGGCTTATGGCTACACCTTC.

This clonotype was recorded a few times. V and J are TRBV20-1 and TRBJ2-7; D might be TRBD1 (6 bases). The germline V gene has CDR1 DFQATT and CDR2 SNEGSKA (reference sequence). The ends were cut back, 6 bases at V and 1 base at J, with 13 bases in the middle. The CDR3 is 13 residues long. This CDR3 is CSAQKTGSYEQYV. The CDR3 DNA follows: TGCAGTGCCCAAAAGACAGGATCCTACGAGCAGTACGTC.

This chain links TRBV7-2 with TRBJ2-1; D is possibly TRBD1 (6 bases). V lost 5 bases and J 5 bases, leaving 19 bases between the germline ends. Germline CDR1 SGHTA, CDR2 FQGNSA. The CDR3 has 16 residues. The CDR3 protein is CASSLGGDRRNNEQFF. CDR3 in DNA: TGTGCCAGCAGCCTAGGGGGAGACAGGCGGAACAATGAGCAGTTCTTC.

CDR3 sequence (DNA): TGTGCCAGCAGCCCTCATAGCGGGACGGGGGATACGCAGTATTTT. It codes for CASSPHSGTGDTQYF. The V gene is TRBV7-9, the J gene TRBJ2-3; 8 bases align to TRBD2. The CDR3 is 15 amino acids. The germline V gene encodes CDR1 SEHNR and CDR2 FQNEAQ (reference sequence). V shed 5 bases and J 6 bases; nucleotides not matched to a gene: 10.

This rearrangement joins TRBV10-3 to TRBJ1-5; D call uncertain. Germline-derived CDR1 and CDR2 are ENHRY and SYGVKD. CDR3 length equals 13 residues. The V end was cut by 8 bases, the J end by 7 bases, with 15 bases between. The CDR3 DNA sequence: TGTGCCATCGCGGGGTACTTAGGACAGCCCCAGCATTTT. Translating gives CAIAGYLGQPQHF.

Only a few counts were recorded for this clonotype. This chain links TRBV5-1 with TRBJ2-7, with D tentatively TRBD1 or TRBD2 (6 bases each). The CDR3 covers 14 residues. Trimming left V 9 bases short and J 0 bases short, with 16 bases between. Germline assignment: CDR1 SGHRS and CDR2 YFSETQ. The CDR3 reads CAKLLGGRSYEQYF. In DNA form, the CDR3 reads TGCGCCAAGCTGCTGGGGGGCCGCTCCTACGAGCAGTACTTC.

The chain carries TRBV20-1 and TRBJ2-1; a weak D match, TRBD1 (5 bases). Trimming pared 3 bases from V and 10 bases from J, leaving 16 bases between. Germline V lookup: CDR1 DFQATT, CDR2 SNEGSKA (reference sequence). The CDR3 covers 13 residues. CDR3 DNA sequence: TGCAGTGCTAGTCCCACAGGACCCGGGGAGCAGTTCTTC. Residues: CSASPTGPGEQFF.

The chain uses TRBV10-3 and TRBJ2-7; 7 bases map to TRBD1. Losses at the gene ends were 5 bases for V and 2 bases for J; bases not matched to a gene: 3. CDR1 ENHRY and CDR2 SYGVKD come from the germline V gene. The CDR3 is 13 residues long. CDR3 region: CAISQQGTYEQYV. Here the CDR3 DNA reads TGTGCCATCAGTCAACAGGGGACCTACGAGCAGTACGTC.

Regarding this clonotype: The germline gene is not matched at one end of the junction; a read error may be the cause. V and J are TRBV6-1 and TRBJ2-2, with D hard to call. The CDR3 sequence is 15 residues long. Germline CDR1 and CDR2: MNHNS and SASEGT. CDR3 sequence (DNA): TGTGCCAGCAGGGAGTGGGCGGCGAACGCCGGGGAGCTGTTTTTT. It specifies CASREWAANAGELFF.

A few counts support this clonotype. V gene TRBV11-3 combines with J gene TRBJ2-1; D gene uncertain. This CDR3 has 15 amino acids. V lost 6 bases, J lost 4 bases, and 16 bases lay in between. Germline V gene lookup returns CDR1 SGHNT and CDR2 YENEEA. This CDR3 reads CASSQEFNGYNEQFF. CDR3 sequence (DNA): TGTGCCAGCAGTCAGGAGTTTAACGGTTACAATGAGCAGTTCTTC.

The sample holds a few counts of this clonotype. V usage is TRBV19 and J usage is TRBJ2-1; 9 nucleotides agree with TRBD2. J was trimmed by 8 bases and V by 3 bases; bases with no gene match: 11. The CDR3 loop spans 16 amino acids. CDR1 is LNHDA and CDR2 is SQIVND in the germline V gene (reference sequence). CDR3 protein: CASSIPGSGSGDEQFF. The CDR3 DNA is TGTGCCAGTAGTATCCCGGGTAGCGGGAGCGGGGATGAGCAGTTCTTC.

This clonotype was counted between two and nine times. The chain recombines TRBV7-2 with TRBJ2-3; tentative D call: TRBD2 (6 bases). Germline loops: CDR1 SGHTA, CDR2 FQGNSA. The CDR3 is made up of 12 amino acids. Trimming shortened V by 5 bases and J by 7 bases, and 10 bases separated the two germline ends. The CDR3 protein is CASSGGAYTQYF. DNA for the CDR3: TGTGCCAGCAGCGGAGGGGCGTATACGCAGTATTTT.

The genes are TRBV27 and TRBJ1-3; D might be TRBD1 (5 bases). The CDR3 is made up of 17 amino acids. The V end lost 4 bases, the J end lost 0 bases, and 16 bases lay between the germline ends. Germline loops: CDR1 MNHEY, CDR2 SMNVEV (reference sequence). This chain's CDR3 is CASSSLGRDDSGNTIYF. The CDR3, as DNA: TGTGCCAGCAGTTCCCTGGGACGTGACGACTCTGGAAACACCATATATTTT.

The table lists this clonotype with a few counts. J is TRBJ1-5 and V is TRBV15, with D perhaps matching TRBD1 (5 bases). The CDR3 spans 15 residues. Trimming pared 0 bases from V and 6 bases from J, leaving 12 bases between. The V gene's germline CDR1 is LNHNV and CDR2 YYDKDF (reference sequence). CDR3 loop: CATSRDRGEAQPQHF. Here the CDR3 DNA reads TGTGCCACCAGCAGAGATCGGGGGGAGGCTCAGCCCCAGCATTTT.

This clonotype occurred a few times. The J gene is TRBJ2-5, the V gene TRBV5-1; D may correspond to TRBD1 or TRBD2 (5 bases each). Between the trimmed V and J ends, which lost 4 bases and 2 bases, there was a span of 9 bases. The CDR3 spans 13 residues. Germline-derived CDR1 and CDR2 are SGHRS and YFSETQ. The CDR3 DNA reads TGCGCCAGCAGCAGGGGAGATCAAGAGACCCAGTACTTC. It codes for CASSRGDQETQYF.

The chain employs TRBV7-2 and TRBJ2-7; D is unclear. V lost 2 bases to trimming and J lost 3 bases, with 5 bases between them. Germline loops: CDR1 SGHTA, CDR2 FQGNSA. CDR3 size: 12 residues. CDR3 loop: CASSLYGYEQYF. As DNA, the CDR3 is TGTGCCAGCAGCTTATACGGCTACGAGCAGTACTTC.

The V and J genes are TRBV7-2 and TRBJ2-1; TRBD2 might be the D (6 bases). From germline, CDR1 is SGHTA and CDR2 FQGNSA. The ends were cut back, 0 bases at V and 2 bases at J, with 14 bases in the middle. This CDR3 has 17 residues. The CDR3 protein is CASSLAGGVWAYNEQFF. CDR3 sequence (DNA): TGTGCCAGCAGCTTAGCGGGAGGTGTTTGGGCCTACAATGAGCAGTTCTTC.

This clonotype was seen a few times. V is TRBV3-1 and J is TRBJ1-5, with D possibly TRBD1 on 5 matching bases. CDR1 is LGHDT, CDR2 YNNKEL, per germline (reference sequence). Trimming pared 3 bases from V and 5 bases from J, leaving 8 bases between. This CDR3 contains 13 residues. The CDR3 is CASSQDIHQPQHF. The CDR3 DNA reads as TGTGCCAGCAGCCAGGACATTCATCAGCCCCAGCATTTT.

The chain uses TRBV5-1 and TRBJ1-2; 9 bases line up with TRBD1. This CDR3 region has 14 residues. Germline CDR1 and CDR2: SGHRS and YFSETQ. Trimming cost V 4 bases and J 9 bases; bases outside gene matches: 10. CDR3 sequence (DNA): TGCGCCAGCAGCGCCCGGGACAGGGCCCAAAGCTACACCTTC. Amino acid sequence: CASSARDRAQSYTF.

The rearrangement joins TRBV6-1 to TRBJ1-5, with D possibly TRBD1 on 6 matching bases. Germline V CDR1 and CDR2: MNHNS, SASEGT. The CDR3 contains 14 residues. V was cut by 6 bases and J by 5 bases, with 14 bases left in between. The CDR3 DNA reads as TGTGCCAGCAGGAGGGGGATAGGGGATCAGCCCCAGCATTTT. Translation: CASRRGIGDQPQHF.

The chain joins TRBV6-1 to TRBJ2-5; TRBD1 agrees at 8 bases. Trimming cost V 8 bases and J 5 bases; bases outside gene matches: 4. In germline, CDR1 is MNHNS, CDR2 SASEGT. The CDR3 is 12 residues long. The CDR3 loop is CASLQGAETQYF. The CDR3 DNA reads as TGTGCCAGCCTCCAGGGGGCTGAGACCCAGTACTTC.

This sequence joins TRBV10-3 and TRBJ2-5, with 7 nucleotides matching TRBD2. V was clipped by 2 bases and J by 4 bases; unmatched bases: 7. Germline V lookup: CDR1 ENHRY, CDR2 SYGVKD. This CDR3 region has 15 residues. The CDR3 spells CAISEGAGELETQYF. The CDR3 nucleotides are TGTGCCATCAGTGAGGGGGCGGGAGAGCTAGAGACCCAGTACTTC.

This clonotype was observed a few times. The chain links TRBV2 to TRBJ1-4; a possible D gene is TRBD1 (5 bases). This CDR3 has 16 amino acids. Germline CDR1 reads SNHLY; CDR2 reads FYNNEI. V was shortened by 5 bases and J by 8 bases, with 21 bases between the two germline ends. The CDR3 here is CASSLNNRGGGEKLFF. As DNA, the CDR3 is TGTGCCAGCAGTTTGAACAACCGGGGCGGGGGAGAAAAACTGTTTTTT.